This T cell receptor (beta chain) was captured by sequencing in a study of T cell responses to AZD1222 COVID-19 vaccine (dated by TCRdb to 2020 to 2023). The study in broad terms: Because spike-specific TCR depth and breadth did not differ between the two schedules, AZD1222 recipients who got a second dose at roughly 4 weeks were pooled with those who got a second dose at roughly 12 weeks. TCR sequencing covered approximately 230 trial participants: roughly 200 given two doses of AZD1222 and 26 given two doses of MenACWY control vaccine. Trial participants were enrolled into age subgroups of 18-55, 56-69 and 70-plus years, which contained around 140, 26 and 57 TCR-sequenced participants, respectively. What the study reported, not specific to this receptor: Because no samples from the day 14 peak response were available, repertoires could be characterized only after the peak T cell response. The 56-69-year group was small, and its depth increase did not reach significance, likely because of low power. Epitopes outside the regions mutated in the B.1.351 and B.1.1.7 variants were reportedly recognized by nearly half of the unique spike-specific TCRs. CD4 TCRs associated with the vaccine covered the entire spike protein, and the dominant responses were in regions 160-218 and 743-854. Participants were mostly white British and included more females than males, and it was suggested by the authors that clonal diversity may have been underestimated. Only a handful of AZD1222 recipients were SARS-CoV-2 seropositive at baseline, limiting conclusions about previously exposed vaccinees. Spike-specific TCR breadth and depth rose significantly after two AZD1222 doses compared with day 0 and with MenACWY recipients.

The CDR3 regions of human TCRbeta chains were analyzed by immunosequencing. Per the source publication's procedure: Repertoire TCRs were matched against a reference library of SARS-CoV-2-specific TCRs generated with the MIRA antigen-specificity platform. Breadth was defined as the fraction of unique TCRs that were SARS-CoV-2-associated, and depth was defined as the fraction of total T cells that were SARS-CoV-2-associated. Using the MIRA data, each spike-specific TCR was mapped to the spike region that the TCR reacts to and placed in a CD4 or CD8 class. Log10-transformed breadth and depth values were compared by one-way ANOVA with Sidak's multiple comparisons tests. As stored in TCRdb, this immuneACCESS dataset retains in-frame rearrangements with V and J assigned. A fraction of the clones does not appear; measured against another copy, unresolved V genes explain less than half of the discrepancy, and the remainder lacks a known reason. V and J calls and clone size come straight from that table; D and trimming were deduced from the DNA. This sample gives approximately 190,000 clones in total; 94% of them show up just once. The ten largest clones capture roughly 9.2% of the sample.

On this clone itself: Its antigen is currently not known. No quality values exist for individual bases; no much larger clone is one base distant.

What this sample's time point label stands for: baseline before first vaccination. The vaccinee samples were drawn from two UK trials, COV001 and COV002, one of which was a single-blind randomized controlled phase 2/3 trial testing AZD1222 (ChAdOx1 nCoV-19) in healthy adults. For TCRbeta chain sequencing, PBMC samples were collected from trial participants at day 0 and at day 28 after the second dose. The sequence derives from an adult in good health. The sequencing here drew on peripheral blood, taken on day 0 of AZD1222 vaccination.

CDR3 region: CATTQGTYNSPLHF. The DNA is TGTGCCACCACACAGGGAACCTATAATTCACCCCTCCACTTT. The chain couples TRBV19 to TRBJ1-6, and the D gene may be TRBD1, 6 bases matching. V loses 10 bases, J loses 2 bases, and the germline ends lie 12 bases apart. CDR1 and CDR2, looked up from the germline V gene (reference sequence), are LNHDA and SQIVND. The CDR3 numbers 14 residues from cysteine through phenylalanine. Solely the CDR3 DNA is kept, with 42 bases framed from the first base.